The clone carrying this T cell receptor (beta chain) was recorded a few times. Antigen unknown. The sample comes from a study of T and B cells in COVID-19 patients. Study in general: COVID-19 patients gave peripheral blood either during active infection or after recovery.

Multiplex PCR with BIOMED2 TRB-A/B primer pools amplified TRB rearrangements. One entry per CDR3 protein results from TCRdb running MiXCR on the multiplex PCR reads. The table shows fewer than 20,000 distinct CDR3 sequences, with roughly 36% occurring only once. Study findings and constraints: In COVID-19 patients, T cell receptor beta variable and joining gene use was reportedly strongly skewed.

TRB was amplified from around 250-500 ng of blood genomic DNA. Sequences were obtained from blood. The TCR originated in a human donor with active COVID-19.

The CDR3 nucleotides read TGTGCCAGCAGTTACTCGAAGAGGGCTTGCCCTTATGGCTACACCTTC. This encodes CASSYSKRACPYGYTF. The V gene is TRBV6-8, the J gene TRBJ1-2; D not resolved. Germline V CDR1 and CDR2: MNHGY, SAAAGT. The CDR3 length is 16 residues. Trimming shortened V by 0 bases and J by 5 bases, and 16 bases separated the two germline ends.